The entry below describes one TCR delta chain. With only one base between it and a far larger clone, this is likely a read error. The sample is drawn from a study of gammadelta T cells in human blood. CDR3 size: 16 residues. Germline CDR1 reads GEAIGNYY; CDR2 reads EKD. TCRdb fed the RT-PCR reads to CATT. The sample has around 300 delta-chain clones, 30% to 35% seen once. This chain links TRDV2 with TRDJ1, with D perhaps TRDD3 (5 bases). The sequence came from a newborn. The sequencing sample was made of Vgamma9Vdelta2 gamma-delta T cells from cord blood. The CDR3, as DNA: TGTGCCCGTGACACGGTGGTTTCCCTCTGGGTGAAGGGGCTCATCTTT. Translated: CARDTVVSLWVKGLIF.